One sample yielded the 29 T cell receptor beta chains listed below, sequenced in a study of cytomegalovirus exposure and HLA in healthy donors. Amplification used 60 Vbeta primers and 13 Jbeta primers. Sequenced by immunoSEQ multiplex PCR; TCRdb stores in-frame clones only, minus some. The sample has 150,000 or so clones; roughly 79% are singletons. Sequenced: PBMCs. Receptors originate from a woman between 40 and 55 years old in good health and CMV-seronegative.

The V gene is TRBV7-9, the J gene TRBJ2-7; weak D call: TRBD1 (6 bases). Trimming shortened V by 5 bases and J by 4 bases, and 21 bases separated the two germline ends. Germline values: CDR1 SEHNR, CDR2 FQNEAQ (reference sequence). This CDR3 spans 16 amino acids. In DNA, the CDR3 is TGTGCCAGCAGCCATCGGGACCAGGGGCCCACTTACGAGCAGTACTTC. It encodes CASSHRDQGPTYEQYF. Variable domain in full (rest from reference TRBV7-9 and TRBJ2-7): DTGVSQNPRHKITKRGQNVTFRCDPISEHNRLYWYRQTLGQGPEFLTYFQNEAQLEKSRLLSDRFSAERPKGSFSTLEIQRTEQGDSAMYLCASSHRDQGPTYEQYFGPGTRLTVT.

The chain links TRBV28 to TRBJ1-1; D is undetermined. With 6 bases removed from V and 0 bases from J, the gap between germline ends came to 5 bases. Germline CDR1 and CDR2: MDHEN and SYDVKM. The CDR3 sequence is 12 residues long. DNA for the CDR3: TGTGCCAGCAGAGCCCTGAACACTGAAGCTTTCTTT. Its translation is CASRALNTEAFF.

Written as DNA, the CDR3 is TGCGCCAGCAGCCGACCGGACGCCGCCGGGGCAGATACGCAGTATTTT. This gives the protein CASSRPDAAGADTQYF. The chain recombines TRBV10-2 with TRBJ2-3; tentative D call: TRBD2 (5 bases). The ends were cut back, 6 bases at V and 4 bases at J, with 20 bases in the middle. This CDR3 has 16 residues. CDR1 and CDR2 (germline): WSHSY, SAAADI.

The chain is built from TRBV7-9 and TRBJ1-2, with 7 positions matching TRBD1. This CDR3 is built from 15 residues. The J segment lost 4 bases and the V segment lost 4 bases, leaving 9 bases of the junction unmatched. Germline values: CDR1 SEHNR, CDR2 FQNEAQ (reference sequence). The CDR3 sequence is CASSSTGTAFYGYTF. CDR3 nucleotide sequence: TGTGCCAGCAGCTCAACCGGGACAGCTTTCTATGGCTACACCTTC.

The genes are TRBV12-5 and TRBJ2-2; D gene uncertain. V was pared by 0 bases and J by 4 bases, with 6 bases between. The germline V gene encodes CDR1 LGHNT and CDR2 FRNRAP. The CDR3 loop spans 14 amino acids. DNA for the CDR3: TGTGCTAGTGGTTTGGTACTGAGCACCGGGGAGCTGTTTTTT. Translation: CASGLVLSTGELFF.

This chain links TRBV11-3 with TRBJ2-5; 8 bases line up with TRBD2. TRBJ2-7 matches the DNA end more closely, so the J call is doubtful. The CDR3 spans 15 residues. The germline V gene encodes CDR1 SGHNT and CDR2 YENEEA. CDR3 sequence: CASSLAGGLSYEQYF. The CDR3 nucleotides are TGTGCCAGCAGCTTGGCGGGAGGCCTCTCCTACGAGCAGTACTTC.

The chain has TRBV14 and TRBJ1-2; D is possibly TRBD1 (5 bases). Germline assignment: CDR1 SGHDN and CDR2 FVKESK. Between the trimmed V and J ends, which lost 4 bases and 8 bases, there was a span of 14 bases. The CDR3 is 13 amino acids. CDR3 protein: CASSPTGLWGYTF. In DNA form, the CDR3 reads TGTGCCAGCAGCCCCACAGGTTTGTGGGGCTACACCTTC.

The count of this clone is one. CDR3 coding DNA: TGTGCCAGTAGTGCCACCTCAGATCAGCCCCAGCATTTT. Translating gives CASSATSDQPQHF. The rearrangement joins TRBV19 to TRBJ1-5; D gene unclear. V was cut by 5 bases and J by 5 bases, with 10 bases left in between. Germline V gene data show CDR1 as LNHDA and CDR2 as SQIVND (reference sequence). This CDR3 spans 13 amino acids.

This clone has a handful of counts. This chain joins TRBV7-8 and TRBJ2-1; D may be TRBD1 (6 bases). V was shortened by 4 bases and J by 7 bases, with 20 bases between the two germline ends. Germline lookup yields CDR1 SGHVS and CDR2 FQNEAQ. The CDR3 covers 16 residues. The CDR3 coding sequence is TGTGCCAGCAGCTCGGCGGTGGCAGGGGTTCGTAATGAGCAGTTCTTC. Translation: CASSSAVAGVRNEQFF. Filled out from reference TRBV7-8 and TRBJ2-1, the complete variable domain reads GAGVSQSPRYKVAKRGQDVALRCDPISGHVSLFWYQQALGQGPEFLTYFQNEAQLDKSGLPSDRFFAERPEGSVSTLKIQRTQQEDSAVYLCASSSAVAGVRNEQFFGPGTRLTVL.

The CDR3 is CASSSLPGENQPQHF. The CDR3 region has the DNA TGTGCCAGCAGTTCCCTCCCGGGGGAGAATCAGCCCCAGCATTTT. The chain is built from TRBV28 and TRBJ1-5; D might be TRBD1 (5 bases). Deletions cut 4 bases from V and 4 bases from J, with 14 bases between. This CDR3 spans 15 amino acids. Per germline, CDR1 MDHEN and CDR2 SYDVKM.

In this sample, this clone turned up once. This sequence joins TRBV15 and TRBJ2-7, with D perhaps matching TRBD1 (6 bases). CDR3 size: 15 residues. Trimming removed 4 bases from V and 12 bases from J, with 25 bases in between. Germline V gene data show CDR1 as LNHNV and CDR2 as YYDKDF (reference sequence). The CDR3 region is CATSNTFRDTGNRYF. CDR3 DNA sequence: TGTGCCACCAGCAATACCTTTAGGGACACCGGCAATAGGTACTTC. Variable domain in full (rest from reference TRBV15 and TRBJ2-7): DAMVIQNPRYQVTQFGKPVTLSCSQTLNHNVMYWYQQKSSQAPKLLFHYYDKDFNNEADTPDNFQSRRPNTSFCFLDIRSPGLGDTAMYLCATSNTFRDTGNRYFGPGTRLTVT.

This chain uses TRBV9 with TRBJ2-2, with 9 bases fitting TRBD1. The CDR3 consists of 15 residues. V was pared by 4 bases and J by 5 bases, with 6 bases of the junction left unmatched. Per germline, CDR1 SGDLS and CDR2 YYNGEE. The CDR3 spells CASSPGTGRTGELFF. Here the CDR3 DNA reads TGTGCCAGCAGCCCCGGGACAGGGAGGACCGGGGAGCTGTTTTTT.

The chain couples TRBV2 to TRBJ2-7; 10 bases match TRBD2. V gave up 6 bases and J gave up 3 bases; unmatched junction bases: 5. The CDR3 loop spans 14 amino acids. Germline assignment: CDR1 SNHLY and CDR2 FYNNEI. The CDR3 reads CASSLAGEDYEQYF. CDR3 DNA: TGTGCCAGCAGCCTAGCGGGAGAGGACTACGAGCAGTACTTC. Based on the CDR3 plus reference TRBV2 and TRBJ2-7, the full variable domain is EPEVTQTPSHQVTQMGQEVILRCVPISNHLYFYWYRQILGQKVEFLVSFYNNEISEKSEIFDDQFSVERPDGSNFTLKIRSTKLEDSAMYFCASSLAGEDYEQYFGPGTRLTVT.

The chain has TRBV28 and TRBJ2-3; D is possibly TRBD1 (7 bases). V was pared by 2 bases and J by 3 bases, with 12 bases between. The CDR3 spans 15 residues. CDR1 is MDHEN and CDR2 is SYDVKM in the germline V gene. CDR3: CASSLGGGGTDTQYF. As DNA, the CDR3 is TGTGCCAGCAGTTTAGGAGGGGGCGGAACAGATACGCAGTATTTT.

This chain uses TRBV27 with TRBJ2-2; 10 bases line up with TRBD2. Germline V gene lookup returns CDR1 MNHEY and CDR2 SMNVEV (reference sequence). The CDR3 has 16 amino acids. V lost 6 bases, J lost 1 base, and 5 bases stayed unmatched. DNA for the CDR3: TGTGCCAGCAGGACCTTAGCGGGAGGGAACACCGGGGAGCTGTTTTTT. It yields the protein CASRTLAGGNTGELFF.

This clone has a handful of counts. The chain is built from TRBV25-1 and TRBJ2-7, with 9 bases lining up with TRBD1. The CDR3 is made up of 16 amino acids. V dropped 6 bases and J dropped 3; count of bases not matched to a gene: 12. Germline V lookup: CDR1 MGHDK, CDR2 SYGVNS. The CDR3: CASSVNPGQGNYEQYF. DNA of the CDR3: TGTGCCAGCAGCGTGAATCCGGGACAGGGAAACTACGAGCAGTACTTC.

The J gene is TRBJ1-5, the V gene TRBV6-6; the D gene is possibly TRBD1 (5 bases). The CDR3 is 16 amino acids. CDR1 is MNHNY and CDR2 is SVGAGI in the germline V gene (reference sequence). V shed 2 bases and J shed 3 bases, with 14 bases lying between them. This CDR3 reads CASSYPEGRPNQPQHF. The CDR3 nucleotides read TGTGCCAGCAGTTACCCGGAGGGGAGGCCCAATCAGCCCCAGCATTTT.

The rearrangement uses TRBV11-3 and TRBJ1-2, with D unclear. The CDR3 consists of 15 residues. Trimming took off 1 base at V and 5 bases at J, with 14 bases between the two ends. Germline loops: CDR1 SGHNT, CDR2 YENEEA. CDR3 sequence (DNA): TGTGCCAGCAGCTTAGCTTCCGGGGATCGGTATGGCTACACCTTC. Its protein product is CASSLASGDRYGYTF. The full variable domain, in which reference TRBV11-3 and TRBJ1-2 provide the parts outside the CDR3, is EAGVVQSPRYKIIEKKQPVAFWCNPISGHNTLYWYLQNLGQGPELLIRYENEEAVDDSQLPKDRFSAERLKGVDSTLKIQPAELGDSAVYLCASSLASGDRYGYTFGSGTRLTVV.

The chain links TRBV4-1 to TRBJ1-1; D is undetermined. Trimming took 5 bases from V and 0 from J, leaving 7 bases between them. The CDR3 is 13 residues long. Germline-derived CDR1 and CDR2 are MGHRA and YSYEKL. CDR3 amino acids: CASSGEVNTEAFF. The CDR3 DNA reads as TGCGCCAGCAGCGGGGAGGTGAACACTGAAGCTTTCTTT.

This clone was counted once. The rearrangement joins TRBV9 to TRBJ1-2; D gene unclear. Trimming stripped 4 bases from V and 0 bases from J, with 13 bases between. Germline lookup yields CDR1 SGDLS and CDR2 YYNGEE. The CDR3 loop spans 15 amino acids. Written as DNA, the CDR3 is TGTGCCAGCAGCCCATGGGAGCCTCCTAACTATGGCTACACCTTC. It specifies CASSPWEPPNYGYTF.

This chain uses TRBV19 with TRBJ2-3, with TRBD1 matching over 9 bases. J lost 2 bases, V lost 4 bases, and 4 bases had no gene match. The germline CDR1 and CDR2 sequences are LNHDA and SQIVND (reference sequence). This CDR3 comprises 15 residues. CDR3 sequence reads: CASSRGTGSTDTQYF. CDR3 nucleotide sequence: TGTGCCAGTAGTAGGGGGACAGGGTCCACAGATACGCAGTATTTT.

This clone turned up a few times. This chain joins TRBV10-3 and TRBJ2-1, with 7 bases lining up with TRBD2. Per the germline V gene, CDR1 is ENHRY and CDR2 is SYGVKD. The CDR3 length is 15 residues. V lost 0 bases and J lost 9; bases outside the gene matches: 8. CDR3 DNA sequence: TGTGCCATCAGTGAGTCGCAGGCGGGAGATGGTGAGCAGTTCTTC. As protein: CAISESQAGDGEQFF.

The chain couples TRBV29-1 to TRBJ2-1, with TRBD1 as a possible D gene (7 bases). This CDR3 spans 15 amino acids. Per germline, CDR1 SQVTM and CDR2 ANQGSEA. V shed 5 bases and J shed 3 bases, with 17 bases lying between them. The CDR3, as DNA: TGCAGCGTTTTCAGTCAGGGGGAGGTCTACAATGAGCAGTTCTTC. It encodes CSVFSQGEVYNEQFF.

This rearrangement joins TRBV11-3 to TRBJ2-3; TRBD2 matches at 7 bases. V dropped 5 bases and J dropped 2; count of bases not matched to a gene: 7. Germline V gives CDR1 SGHNT, CDR2 YENEEA. This CDR3 comprises 15 residues. CDR3 bases: TGTGCCAGCAGCCCCCGACTAGCTGACACAGATACGCAGTATTTT. Translated: CASSPRLADTDTQYF.

The rearrangement links TRBV5-6 to TRBJ1-1; D unresolved. CDR1 is SGHDT, CDR2 YYEEEE, per germline. Trimming removed 0 bases from V and 6 bases from J, with 12 bases in between. The CDR3 is 14 residues long. This CDR3 reads CASSLEPRMAEAFF. The DNA for the CDR3 is TGTGCCAGCAGCTTGGAGCCCAGGATGGCTGAAGCTTTCTTT.

CDR3 residues: CASSVGREGTEAFF. In DNA, the CDR3 is TGTGCCAGCAGCGTAGGGAGGGAGGGGACTGAAGCTTTCTTT. This chain uses TRBV9 with TRBJ1-1; possibly TRBD1 for D (5 bases). Germline V gene data show CDR1 as SGDLS and CDR2 as YYNGEE. V shed 0 bases and J shed 5 bases, with 11 bases lying between them. The CDR3 contains 14 residues.

This chain links TRBV6-5 with TRBJ1-5; TRBD1 is a possible D gene (5 bases). CDR1 MNHEY and CDR2 SVGAGI come from the germline V gene. The CDR3 contains 14 residues. Trimming pared 5 bases from V and 7 bases from J, leaving 15 bases between. The CDR3 loop is CASSESGLGQPQHF. As DNA, the CDR3 is TGTGCCAGCAGTGAATCAGGGTTAGGGCAGCCCCAGCATTTT.

The CDR3 region is CASSLARGGNTGELFF. CDR3 in DNA: TGTGCCAGCAGCTTGGCGCGCGGAGGGAACACCGGGGAGCTGTTTTTT. The chain joins TRBV5-4 to TRBJ2-2, with D maybe TRBD2 (5 bases). This CDR3 has 16 amino acids. V was shortened by 0 bases and J by 1 base, with 10 bases between the two germline ends. The germline gives CDR1 SGHNT, CDR2 YYREEE (reference sequence).

The chain links TRBV7-3 to TRBJ2-3; 7 bases fit TRBD2. With V trimmed by 5 bases and J by 11 bases, 10 bases remained unmatched. This CDR3 has 13 residues. Germline CDR1 and CDR2: SGHTA and FQGTGA. The CDR3 sequence: CASSPLAEGRQYF. The CDR3 DNA reads TGTGCCAGCAGCCCGCTAGCGGAGGGAAGGCAGTATTTT.